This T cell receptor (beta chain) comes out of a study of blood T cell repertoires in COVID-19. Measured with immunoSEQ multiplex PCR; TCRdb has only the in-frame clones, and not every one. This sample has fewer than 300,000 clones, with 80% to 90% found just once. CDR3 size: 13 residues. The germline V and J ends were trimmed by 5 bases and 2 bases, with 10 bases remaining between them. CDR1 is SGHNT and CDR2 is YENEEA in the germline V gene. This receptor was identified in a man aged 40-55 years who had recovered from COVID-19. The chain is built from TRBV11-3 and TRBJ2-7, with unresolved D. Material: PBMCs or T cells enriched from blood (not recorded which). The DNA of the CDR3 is TGTGCCAGCAGCCCCCCTGAGACCTACGAGCAGTACTTC. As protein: CASSPPETYEQYF. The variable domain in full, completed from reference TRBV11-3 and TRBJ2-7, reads EAGVVQSPRYKIIEKKQPVAFWCNPISGHNTLYWYLQNLGQGPELLIRYENEEAVDDSQLPKDRFSAERLKGVDSTLKIQPAELGDSAVYLCASSPPETYEQYFGPGTRLTVT.